One and the same sample provided the 23 T cell receptor beta chains below, sequenced in a study of T cell responses to AZD1222 COVID-19 vaccine. TCRdb's table, derived via immunoSEQ multiplex PCR, lists solely in-frame clones and lacks some. Of approximately 130,000 clones listed, over 85% were seen once; the top ten hold about 3.1%. Sequencing was performed on peripheral blood, taken on day 0 of AZD1222 vaccination. The source is an adult in good health.

This clone was detected only a few times. The V and J genes are TRBV2 and TRBJ1-4; D not resolved. V was cut by 6 bases and J by 3 bases, with 14 bases left in between. This CDR3 is built from 15 residues. Per germline, CDR1 SNHLY and CDR2 FYNNEI. The CDR3 DNA reads as TGTGCCAGCAGGTTCACTCCCAGATCTAATGAAAAACTGTTTTTT. This gives the protein CASRFTPRSNEKLFF.

This chain uses TRBV5-1 with TRBJ2-3; 7 bases are shared with TRBD2. The CDR3 runs to 18 residues. The germline V gene encodes CDR1 SGHRS and CDR2 YFSETQ. V lost 0 bases and J lost 2; bases outside the gene matches: 12. This chain's CDR3 is CASSLAPSSGGYTDTQYF. The CDR3 region has the DNA TGCGCCAGCAGCTTGGCCCCTAGTTCGGGGGGATACACAGATACGCAGTATTTT.

This chain connects TRBV6-2 or TRBV6-3 to TRBJ1-5, with D perhaps matching TRBD1 (5 bases). The length of the CDR3 is 14 residues. CDR1 MNHEY and CDR2 SVGEGT come from the germline V gene. Trimming took off 2 bases at V and 4 bases at J, with 9 bases between the two ends. The DNA of the CDR3 is TGTGCCAGCAGTTACCGGGACTCGAATCAGCCCCAGCATTTT. It specifies CASSYRDSNQPQHF.

V and J are TRBV28 and TRBJ2-1, with 10 bases fitting TRBD2. With V trimmed by 7 bases and J by 0 bases, 9 bases remained unmatched. The germline CDR1 and CDR2 sequences are MDHEN and SYDVKM. CDR3 size: 17 residues. The chain's CDR3 is CASTSSGSPSSYNEQFF. CDR3 sequence (DNA): TGTGCCAGCACTTCTAGCGGGAGCCCTAGCTCCTACAATGAGCAGTTCTTC.

This chain connects TRBV5-4 to TRBJ2-5, with 7 bases aligning to TRBD2. Per germline, CDR1 SGHNT and CDR2 YYREEE (reference sequence). J was trimmed by 5 bases and V by 5 bases; bases with no gene match: 9. The CDR3 extends over 14 amino acids. The CDR3 coding sequence is TGTGCCAGCAGTGTGTTCTCGGGAGGTGAGACCCAGTACTTC. Its translation is CASSVFSGGETQYF. The full variable domain, in which reference TRBV5-4 and TRBJ2-5 provide the parts outside the CDR3, is ETGVTQSPTHLIKTRGQQVTLRCSSQSGHNTVSWYQQALGQGPQFIFQYYREEENGRGNFPPRFSGLQFPNYSSELNVNALELDDSALYLCASSVFSGGETQYFGPGTRLLVL.

The V gene is TRBV5-1, the J gene TRBJ2-2, with D tentatively TRBD1 (6 bases). Germline CDR1 SGHRS, CDR2 YFSETQ. V gave up 4 bases and J gave up 1 base, with 14 bases separating them. CDR3 size: 16 residues. CDR3 in amino acids: CASSGSGALNTGELFF. The CDR3 DNA sequence: TGCGCCAGCAGCGGTTCAGGGGCCTTGAACACCGGGGAGCTGTTTTTT.

The V gene is TRBV6-5, the J gene TRBJ2-3, with 11 nucleotides matching TRBD1. Germline CDR1 MNHEY, CDR2 SVGAGI. The CDR3 length is 13 residues. Trimming at V came to 6 bases and at J to 9 bases, leaving 5 bases not matched to a gene. In DNA, the CDR3 is TGTGCCAGCAGGGACAGGGGGCTGGAGACGCAGTATTTT. Protein sequence: CASRDRGLETQYF.

V gene TRBV6-5 combines with J gene TRBJ2-7; 9 bases map to TRBD2. The CDR3 is 15 amino acids. With V trimmed by 6 bases and J by 5 bases, 11 bases remained unmatched. Germline-derived CDR1 and CDR2 are MNHEY and SVGAGI. As DNA, the CDR3 is TGTGCCAGCAGCCTTGGGGCTAGCGGGAACGACGAGCAGTACTTC. Translated: CASSLGASGNDEQYF.

This chain links TRBV20-1 with TRBJ1-1; tentative D call: TRBD1 (5 bases). CDR3 length: 15 amino acids. Trimming stripped 3 bases from V and 5 bases from J, with 19 bases between. The germline V gene has CDR1 DFQATT and CDR2 SNEGSKA (reference sequence). The CDR3 here is CSASPPKGLGTEAFF. The CDR3 nucleotides are TGCAGTGCTAGTCCCCCAAAGGGGCTAGGTACTGAAGCTTTCTTT.

This clone has only one observation. The chain is built from TRBV4-2 and TRBJ1-1; no firm D call. The V gene lost 0 bases and the J gene lost 4 bases, with 12 bases spanning the gap. Germline lookup yields CDR1 LGHNA and CDR2 YNFKEQ. The CDR3 loop spans 15 amino acids. For the CDR3, the DNA is TGTGCCAGCAGCCAAGAGGCTAAGGATGGCACTGAAGCTTTCTTT. Its translation: CASSQEAKDGTEAFF.

The chain has TRBV4-2 and TRBJ1-6; D unclear. The CDR3 sequence is 19 residues long. Trimming stripped 0 bases from V and 0 bases from J, with 15 bases between. Looked up from germline, CDR1 is LGHNA and CDR2 is YNFKEQ. The CDR3 sequence: CASSQEMRVRSSYNSPLHF. The CDR3 nucleotides read TGTGCCAGCAGCCAAGAAATGAGGGTGAGGAGCTCCTATAATTCACCCCTCCACTTT.

This clone was seen just once. V usage is TRBV19 and J usage is TRBJ2-7; possible D gene TRBD1, 5 bases. Germline CDR1 and CDR2: LNHDA and SQIVND (reference sequence). The CDR3 loop spans 13 amino acids. The V gene lost 8 bases and the J gene lost 0 bases, with 11 bases spanning the gap. The CDR3 protein is CASRRAISYEQYF. The CDR3 DNA reads TGTGCCAGTCGCAGGGCCATCTCCTACGAGCAGTACTTC.

This rearrangement joins TRBV7-8 to TRBJ2-7; TRBD1 agrees at 8 bases. The CDR3 length is 14 residues. Germline CDR1 and CDR2: SGHVS and FQNEAQ. Unmatched junction bases numbered 5, after V lost 5 bases and J lost 2 bases. CDR3 sequence: CASSPWTGTYEQYF. The CDR3 region has the DNA TGTGCCAGCAGCCCTTGGACAGGGACCTACGAGCAGTACTTC.

This chain connects TRBV6-5 to TRBJ1-1; TRBD1 agrees at 7 bases. The V gene's germline CDR1 is MNHEY and CDR2 SVGAGI. The CDR3 has 11 residues. Germline trimming cut 5 bases from V and 8 bases from J; bases unmatched to any gene: 2. The CDR3 protein is CASSLDREAFF. In DNA, the CDR3 is TGTGCCAGCAGTCTGGACAGGGAAGCTTTCTTT.

This clone came up once. V and J are TRBV19 and TRBJ2-1; no definite D call. CDR3 size: 15 residues. The V gene's germline CDR1 is LNHDA and CDR2 SQIVND (reference sequence). V was shortened by 5 bases and J by 1 base, with 12 bases between the two germline ends. The CDR3 loop reads CASSWALGSYNEQFF. In nucleotides, the CDR3 is TGTGCCAGTAGTTGGGCCCTTGGGTCCTACAATGAGCAGTTCTTC.

The V gene is TRBV15, the J gene TRBJ2-2; D gene unclear. Trimming removed 1 base from V and 2 bases from J, with 8 bases in between. This CDR3 spans 15 amino acids. CDR1 is LNHNV and CDR2 is YYDKDF in the germline V gene (reference sequence). DNA of the CDR3: TGTGCCACCAGCAGAGGGACGGAAAACACCGGGGAGCTGTTTTTT. It translates to CATSRGTENTGELFF.

The chain couples TRBV5-6 to TRBJ1-2; D remains ambiguous. V was shortened by 7 bases and J by 8 bases, with 21 bases between the two germline ends. The CDR3 extends over 14 amino acids. Germline CDR1 is SGHDT and CDR2 is YYEEEE. CDR3 in amino acids: CASLSVRPLGGYTF. In DNA, the CDR3 is TGTGCCAGCCTCTCAGTAAGGCCCCTTGGGGGCTACACCTTC.

This chain connects TRBV6-4 to TRBJ2-1; 10 nucleotides align to TRBD2. This CDR3 contains 15 residues. The junction had 9 bases not matched to a gene; V was cut back by 4 bases and J by 9 bases. Germline V lookup: CDR1 MRHNA, CDR2 SNTAGT. The DNA of the CDR3 is TGTGCCAGCAGTGTGGCTAGCGGGAGCACGGGTGAGCAGTTCTTC. It translates to CASSVASGSTGEQFF.

The chain uses TRBV5-1 and TRBJ2-3; possibly TRBD2 for D (6 bases). Trimming removed 5 bases at V and 2 bases at J, with 15 bases between. The CDR3 extends over 15 amino acids. Germline CDR1 and CDR2: SGHRS and YFSETQ. CDR3 DNA sequence: TGCGCCAGCAGGATAACCGGGGACTCCACAGATACGCAGTATTTT. Translation: CASRITGDSTDTQYF.

This clone appeared a few times. The chain joins TRBV11-2 to TRBJ1-2; D call uncertain. V was clipped by 4 bases and J by 2 bases, with 17 bases between them. Germline assignment: CDR1 SGHAT and CDR2 FQNNGV. This CDR3 is 16 amino acids long. CDR3 sequence: CASSSPRKTSNYGYTF. Written as DNA, the CDR3 is TGTGCCAGCAGCTCCCCTCGGAAGACTAGCAACTATGGCTACACCTTC. Using reference TRBV11-2 and TRBJ1-2 for the parts outside the CDR3, the full variable domain is EAGVAQSPRYKIIEKRQSVAFWCNPISGHATLYWYQQILGQGPKLLIQFQNNGVVDDSQLPKDRFSAERLKGVDSTLKIQPAKLEDSAVYLCASSSPRKTSNYGYTFGSGTRLTVV.

V gene TRBV6-1 combines with J gene TRBJ1-1; perhaps TRBD1 as D (5 bases). The germline V and J ends were trimmed by 1 base and 5 bases, with 11 bases remaining between them. The CDR3 has 14 amino acids. Germline lookup yields CDR1 MNHNS and CDR2 SASEGT. CDR3 protein: CASSEGGMETEAFF. DNA of the CDR3: TGTGCCAGCAGTGAAGGGGGGATGGAGACTGAAGCTTTCTTT.

This rearrangement joins TRBV29-1 to TRBJ2-7; 8 bases match TRBD1. Per germline, CDR1 SQVTM and CDR2 ANQGSEA. The trim removed 3 bases at V and 6 bases at J, leaving 7 bases unmatched. The CDR3 covers 13 residues. The CDR3 region has the DNA TGCAGCGTTGAGGCCACAGGGGGTAGCGAGCAGTACTTC. This encodes CSVEATGGSEQYF.

This clone was counted a single time. The chain combines TRBV5-1 with TRBJ2-3; 9 nucleotides agree with TRBD2. The junction had 9 bases not matched to a gene; V was cut back by 3 bases and J by 4 bases. The CDR3 runs to 16 residues. Germline V CDR1 and CDR2: SGHRS, YFSETQ. CDR3 protein: CASSSRAGGPADTQYF. The CDR3 DNA reads as TGCGCCAGCAGCTCCAGGGCGGGAGGGCCGGCAGATACGCAGTATTTT.